The rows below give T cell receptor beta chains drawn from one sample of a study of blood T cell repertoires in COVID-19. Repertoires were generated with immunoSEQ multiplex PCR, while TCRdb's copy carries only in-frame clones and drops some. The sample has around 320,000 clones; just under 90% are singletons. Source material: PBMCs or T cells enriched from blood (not recorded which). The origin of the receptors is a woman aged 50 to 60 who had been exposed to COVID-19. The CDR3 runs from the conserved cysteine through the conserved F or W. The order of the fields is J gene, V gene, clone size, D gene, CDR3 protein, CDR3 DNA. The D gene is left open where the match is weak. Rows give clone size only sometimes, using once, few, many, or a class for an expanded clone.

J: TRBJ1-6
V: TRBV3-1/TRBV3-2
size: NA
D: TRBD1
CDR3: CASSHDWTGGAYNSPLHF
DNA: TGTGCCAGCAGCCACGACTGGACAGGGGGCGCCTATAATTCACCCCTCCACTTT

J: TRBJ1-5
V: TRBV19
size: NA
D: NA
CDR3: CASSIDRDGQPQHF
DNA: TGTGCCAGTAGTATAGACAGGGATGGACAGCCCCAGCATTTT

J: TRBJ2-1
V: TRBV14
size: NA
D: NA
CDR3: CASSQDLVRDEQFF
DNA: TGTGCCAGCAGCCAAGATTTGGTCCGGGATGAGCAGTTCTTC

J: TRBJ1-1
V: TRBV7-2
size: NA
D: NA
CDR3: CASSLGSGSGNTEAFF
DNA: TGTGCCAGCAGCTTAGGTTCCGGGAGCGGAAACACTGAAGCTTTCTTT

J: TRBJ1-1
V: TRBV5-1
size: NA
D: NA
CDR3: CASSSPPVNTEAFF
DNA: TGCGCCAGCAGCAGCCCTCCCGTGAACACTGAAGCTTTCTTT

J: TRBJ2-1
V: TRBV19
size: NA
D: TRBD2
CDR3: CASSYLAGGSYNEQFF
DNA: TGTGCCAGTAGTTACCTAGCGGGGGGGTCCTACAATGAGCAGTTCTTC

J: TRBJ2-7
V: TRBV30
size: NA
D: NA
CDR3: CAFRDSGYEQYF
DNA: TGTGCCTTCCGGGACTCTGGGTACGAGCAGTACTTC

J: TRBJ2-1
V: TRBV29-1
size: NA
D: NA
CDR3: CSVGAQLYNEQFF
DNA: TGCAGCGTTGGGGCTCAGCTATACAATGAGCAGTTCTTC

J: TRBJ1-4
V: TRBV7-9
size: NA
D: NA
CDR3: CASSLPLWGENEKLFF
DNA: TGTGCCAGCAGCTTACCTCTGTGGGGGGAGAATGAAAAACTGTTTTTT

J: TRBJ2-1
V: TRBV28
size: NA
D: TRBD1
CDR3: CASSRDSSYNEQFF
DNA: TGTGCCAGTTCCCGGGACAGCTCCTACAATGAGCAGTTCTTC

J: TRBJ1-6
V: TRBV27
size: NA
D: TRBD1
CDR3: CASSGGTASNSPLHF
DNA: TGTGCCAGCAGTGGCGGGACAGCCTCGAATTCACCCCTCCACTTT

J: TRBJ1-5
V: TRBV30
size: NA
D: TRBD1
CDR3: CAWGGGTGLLNQPQHF
DNA: TGTGCCTGGGGAGGGGGGACAGGGCTCCTCAATCAGCCCCAGCATTTT

J: TRBJ2-1
V: TRBV27
size: NA
D: NA
CDR3: CASSSAGNNEQFF
DNA: TGTGCCAGCAGTTCGGCGGGGAACAATGAGCAGTTCTTC

J: TRBJ2-7
V: TRBV5-1
size: NA
D: TRBD1
CDR3: CASSRGQATYEQYF
DNA: TGCGCCAGCAGCAGGGGACAGGCGACCTACGAGCAGTACTTC

J: TRBJ2-5
V: TRBV5-4
size: NA
D: TRBD1
CDR3: CASSIGQDQETQYF
DNA: TGTGCCAGCAGCATTGGACAGGACCAAGAGACCCAGTACTTC

J: TRBJ2-2
V: TRBV5-1
size: NA
D: NA
CDR3: CASSLEASSTGELFF
DNA: TGCGCCAGCAGCTTGGAGGCTAGCAGTACCGGGGAGCTGTTTTTT

J: TRBJ2-3
V: TRBV7-8
size: NA
D: NA
CDR3: CASTVTRGGTDTQYF
DNA: TGTGCCAGCACCGTGACTAGGGGAGGCACAGATACGCAGTATTTT

J: TRBJ2-2
V: TRBV7-9
size: NA
D: TRBD2
CDR3: CASSPQRGGPGELFF
DNA: TGTGCCAGCAGCCCACAGCGGGGGGGTCCCGGGGAGCTGTTTTTT

J: TRBJ1-4
V: TRBV7-9
size: NA
D: NA
CDR3: CASSLMGASTEKLFF
DNA: TGTGCCAGCAGCTTAATGGGGGCCTCCACTGAAAAACTGTTTTTT

J: TRBJ2-5
V: TRBV4-1
size: NA
D: NA
CDR3: CASSREGVLYQETQYF
DNA: TGCGCCAGCAGCCGTGAAGGGGTCTTGTACCAAGAGACCCAGTACTTC

J: TRBJ1-2
V: TRBV18
size: few
D: TRBD1
CDR3: CASSTQGAVYGYTF
DNA: TGTGCCAGCTCAACACAGGGGGCGGTCTATGGCTACACCTTC

J: TRBJ2-2
V: TRBV7-9
size: NA
D: NA
CDR3: CASSLRPSTFNTGELFF
DNA: TGTGCCAGCAGCTTACGGCCTTCGACATTTAACACCGGGGAGCTGTTTTTT

J: TRBJ2-3
V: TRBV5-1
size: NA
D: NA
CDR3: CASSLGHQDTQYF
DNA: TGCGCCAGCAGCTTGGGACATCAGGATACGCAGTATTTT

J: TRBJ1-5
V: TRBV6-5
size: NA
D: TRBD1
CDR3: CASGQGSGQPQHF
DNA: TGTGCCTCGGGACAGGGTTCAGGGCAGCCCCAGCATTTT

J: TRBJ2-5
V: TRBV28
size: NA
D: TRBD2
CDR3: CASSPGRGAGETQYF
DNA: TGTGCCAGCAGCCCCGGGCGGGGGGCCGGGGAGACCCAGTACTTC

J: TRBJ1-1
V: TRBV12-5
size: few
D: TRBD1
CDR3: CASAGQGVETEAFF
DNA: TGTGCTAGTGCCGGACAGGGAGTCGAGACTGAAGCTTTCTTT

J: TRBJ2-1
V: TRBV19
size: NA
D: TRBD2
CDR3: CASSMGTSGGTIF
DNA: TGTGCCAGTAGTATGGGGACTAGCGGGGGGACGATCTTC

J: TRBJ1-2
V: TRBV7-2
size: NA
D: TRBD1
CDR3: CASTQTGGNYGYTF
DNA: TGTGCCAGCACCCAGACAGGGGGGAACTATGGCTACACCTTC

J: TRBJ1-4
V: TRBV5-1
size: NA
D: TRBD1
CDR3: CASSTRTGEKLFF
DNA: TGCGCCAGCAGCACCAGGACAGGGGAAAAACTGTTTTTT

J: TRBJ1-3
V: TRBV5-1
size: NA
D: NA
CDR3: CASSLVATGGNTIYF
DNA: TGCGCCAGCAGCTTGGTGGCGACAGGCGGAAACACCATATATTTT

J: TRBJ2-7
V: TRBV5-4
size: NA
D: NA
CDR3: CASSPQLEGEQYF
DNA: TGTGCCAGCAGCCCGCAATTAGAGGGCGAGCAGTACTTC

J: TRBJ2-7
V: TRBV6-4
size: NA
D: TRBD1
CDR3: CASRDSSYEQYF
DNA: TGTGCCAGCCGGGACAGCTCCTACGAGCAGTACTTC

J: TRBJ1-1
V: TRBV28
size: NA
D: TRBD1
CDR3: CASSPGTGNTEAFF
DNA: TGTGCCAGCAGTCCCGGGACAGGGAACACTGAAGCTTTCTTT

J: TRBJ2-7
V: TRBV3-1/TRBV3-2
size: NA
D: NA
CDR3: CASSQGSVTYEQYF
DNA: TGTGCCAGCAGCCAAGGCAGCGTAACCTACGAGCAGTACTTC

J: TRBJ1-4
V: TRBV7-2
size: NA
D: TRBD1
CDR3: CASSLAELGQGSEKLFF
DNA: TGTGCCAGCAGCTTAGCTGAATTGGGACAGGGTAGTGAAAAACTGTTTTTT